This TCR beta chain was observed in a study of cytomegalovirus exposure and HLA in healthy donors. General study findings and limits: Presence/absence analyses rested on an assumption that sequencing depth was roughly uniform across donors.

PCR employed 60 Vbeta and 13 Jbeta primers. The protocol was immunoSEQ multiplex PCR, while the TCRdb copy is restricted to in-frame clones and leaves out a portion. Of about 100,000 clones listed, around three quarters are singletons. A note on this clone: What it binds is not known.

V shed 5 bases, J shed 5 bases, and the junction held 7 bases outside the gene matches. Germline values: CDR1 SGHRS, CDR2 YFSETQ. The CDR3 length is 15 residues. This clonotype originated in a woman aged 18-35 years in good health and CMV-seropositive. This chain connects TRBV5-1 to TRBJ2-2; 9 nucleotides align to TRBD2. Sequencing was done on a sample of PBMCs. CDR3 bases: TGCGCCAGCAGGTACGGACTAGCGCAGACCGGGGAGCTGTTTTTT. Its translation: CASRYGLAQTGELFF. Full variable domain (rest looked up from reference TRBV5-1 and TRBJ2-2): KAGVTQTPRYLIKTRGQQVTLSCSPISGHRSVSWYQQTPGQGLQFLFEYFSETQRNKGNFPGRFSGRQFSNSRSEMNVSTLELGDSALYLCASRYGLAQTGELFFGEGSRLTVL.